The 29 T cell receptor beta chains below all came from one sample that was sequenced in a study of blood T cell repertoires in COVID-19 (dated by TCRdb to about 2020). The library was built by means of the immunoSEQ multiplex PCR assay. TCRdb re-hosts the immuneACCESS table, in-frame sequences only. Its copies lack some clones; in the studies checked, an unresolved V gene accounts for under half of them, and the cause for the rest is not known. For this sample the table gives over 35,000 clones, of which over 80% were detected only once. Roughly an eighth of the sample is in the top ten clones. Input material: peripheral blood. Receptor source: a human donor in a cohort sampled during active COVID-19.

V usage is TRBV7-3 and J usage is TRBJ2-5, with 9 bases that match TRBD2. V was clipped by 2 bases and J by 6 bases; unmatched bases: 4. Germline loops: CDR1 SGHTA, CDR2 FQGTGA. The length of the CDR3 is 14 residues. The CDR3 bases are TGTGCCAGCAGCTTAGGCGGGGGGGCCAAGACCCAGTACTTC. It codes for CASSLGGGAKTQYF.

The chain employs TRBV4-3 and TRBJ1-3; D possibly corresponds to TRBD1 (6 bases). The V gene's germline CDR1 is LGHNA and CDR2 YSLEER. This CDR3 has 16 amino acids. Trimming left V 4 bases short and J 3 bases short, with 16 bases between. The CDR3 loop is CASSRYRETFGNTIYF. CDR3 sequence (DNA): TGCGCCAGCAGCCGTTACAGGGAGACCTTTGGAAACACCATATATTTT.

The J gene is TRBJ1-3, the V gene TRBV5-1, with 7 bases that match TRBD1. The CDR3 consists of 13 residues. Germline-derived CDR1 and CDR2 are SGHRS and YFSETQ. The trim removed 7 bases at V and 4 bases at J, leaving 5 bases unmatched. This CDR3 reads CASGDRVGNTIYF. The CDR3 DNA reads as TGCGCCAGCGGTGACAGGGTCGGAAACACCATATATTTT.

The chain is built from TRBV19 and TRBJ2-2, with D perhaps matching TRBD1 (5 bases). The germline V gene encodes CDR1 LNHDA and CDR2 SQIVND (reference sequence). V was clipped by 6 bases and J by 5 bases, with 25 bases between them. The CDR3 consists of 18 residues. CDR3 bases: TGTGCCAGTAGACTACCCGGCTTCCAGGGTGGTTTTACCGGGGAGCTGTTTTTT. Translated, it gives CASRLPGFQGGFTGELFF.

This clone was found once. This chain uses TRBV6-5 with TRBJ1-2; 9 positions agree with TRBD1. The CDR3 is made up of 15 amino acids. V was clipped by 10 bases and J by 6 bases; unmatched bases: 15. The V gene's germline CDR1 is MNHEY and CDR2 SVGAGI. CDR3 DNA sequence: TGTGCCACCGTAAAACCGGGACAGGGTTTTGATGGCTACACCTTC. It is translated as CATVKPGQGFDGYTF.

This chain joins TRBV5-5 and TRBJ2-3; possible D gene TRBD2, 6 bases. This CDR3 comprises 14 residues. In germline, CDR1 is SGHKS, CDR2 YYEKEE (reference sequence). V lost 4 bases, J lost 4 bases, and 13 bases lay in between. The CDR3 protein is CASSPGGSADTQYF. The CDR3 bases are TGTGCCAGCAGCCCTGGGGGGTCGGCAGATACGCAGTATTTT.

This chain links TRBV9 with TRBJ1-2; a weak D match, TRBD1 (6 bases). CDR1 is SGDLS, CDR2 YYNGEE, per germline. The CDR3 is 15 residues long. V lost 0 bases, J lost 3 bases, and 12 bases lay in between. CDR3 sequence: CASSVAPRTDYGYTF. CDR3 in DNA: TGTGCCAGCAGCGTAGCCCCCCGGACAGACTATGGCTACACCTTC.

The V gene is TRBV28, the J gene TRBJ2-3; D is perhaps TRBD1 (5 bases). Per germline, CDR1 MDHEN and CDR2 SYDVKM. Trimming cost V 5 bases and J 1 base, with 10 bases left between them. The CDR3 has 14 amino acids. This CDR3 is CASSLPQGTDTQYF. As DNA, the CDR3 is TGTGCCAGCAGTCTGCCACAGGGCACAGATACGCAGTATTTT.

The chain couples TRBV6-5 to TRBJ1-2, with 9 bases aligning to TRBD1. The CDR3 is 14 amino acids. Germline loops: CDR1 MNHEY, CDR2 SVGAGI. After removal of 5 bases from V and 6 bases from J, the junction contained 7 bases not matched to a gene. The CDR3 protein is CASSPGQGSHGYTF. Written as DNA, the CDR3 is TGTGCCAGCAGTCCCGGACAGGGGAGTCATGGCTACACCTTC.

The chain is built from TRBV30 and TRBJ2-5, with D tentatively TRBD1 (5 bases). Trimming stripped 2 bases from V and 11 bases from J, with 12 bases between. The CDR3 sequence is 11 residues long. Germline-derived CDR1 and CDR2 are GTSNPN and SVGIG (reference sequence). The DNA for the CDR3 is TGTGCCTGGAGTATCCAGGGAACGCAGTACTTC. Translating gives CAWSIQGTQYF.

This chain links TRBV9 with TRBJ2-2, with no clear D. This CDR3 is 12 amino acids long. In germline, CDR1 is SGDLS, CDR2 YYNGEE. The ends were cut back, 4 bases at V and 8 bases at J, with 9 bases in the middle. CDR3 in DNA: TGTGCCAGCAGCCTCGAGGTGGGGGAGCTGTTTTTT. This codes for CASSLEVGELFF.

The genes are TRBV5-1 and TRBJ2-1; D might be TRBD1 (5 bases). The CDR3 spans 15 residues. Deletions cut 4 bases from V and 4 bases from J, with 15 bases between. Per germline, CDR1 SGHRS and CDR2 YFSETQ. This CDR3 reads CASSPQGQTYNEQFF. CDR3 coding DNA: TGCGCCAGCAGCCCCCAAGGACAAACTTACAATGAGCAGTTCTTC.

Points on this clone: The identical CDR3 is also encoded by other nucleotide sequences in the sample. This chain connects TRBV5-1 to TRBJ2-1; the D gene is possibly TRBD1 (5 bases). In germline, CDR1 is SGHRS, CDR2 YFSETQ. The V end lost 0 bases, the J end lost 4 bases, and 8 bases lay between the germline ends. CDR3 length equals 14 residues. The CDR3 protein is CASSLGQPYNEQFF. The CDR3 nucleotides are TGCGCCAGCAGCTTGGGACAGCCTTACAATGAGCAGTTCTTC.

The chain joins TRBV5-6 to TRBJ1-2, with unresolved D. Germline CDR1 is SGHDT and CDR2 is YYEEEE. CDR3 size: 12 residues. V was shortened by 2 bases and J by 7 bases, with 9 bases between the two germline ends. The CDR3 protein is CASSLRQRGYTF. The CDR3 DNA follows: TGTGCCAGCAGCTTAAGACAACGTGGCTACACCTTC.

The DNA of the CDR3 is TGTGCCAGTAGCACCGCTCCAGGGTACGGGAACACTGAAGCTTTCTTT. This gives the protein CASSTAPGYGNTEAFF. The chain is built from TRBV19 and TRBJ1-1, with D possibly matching TRBD1 (5 bases). The V gene lost 6 bases and the J gene lost 1 base, with 18 bases spanning the gap. This CDR3 has 16 residues. Germline loops: CDR1 LNHDA, CDR2 SQIVND (reference sequence).

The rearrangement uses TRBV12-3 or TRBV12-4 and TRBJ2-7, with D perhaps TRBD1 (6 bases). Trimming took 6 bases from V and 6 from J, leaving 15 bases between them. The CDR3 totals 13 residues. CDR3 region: CASSPTGLGEQYF. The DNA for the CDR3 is TGTGCCAGCAGCCCCACAGGGTTGGGCGAGCAGTACTTC.

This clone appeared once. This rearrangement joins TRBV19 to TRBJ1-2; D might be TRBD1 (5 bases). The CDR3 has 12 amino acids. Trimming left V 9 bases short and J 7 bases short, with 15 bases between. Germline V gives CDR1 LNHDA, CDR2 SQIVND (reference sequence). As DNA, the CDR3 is TGTGCCAGCAGGGTCCCCTCCCCTGGCTACACCTTC. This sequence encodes CASRVPSPGYTF.

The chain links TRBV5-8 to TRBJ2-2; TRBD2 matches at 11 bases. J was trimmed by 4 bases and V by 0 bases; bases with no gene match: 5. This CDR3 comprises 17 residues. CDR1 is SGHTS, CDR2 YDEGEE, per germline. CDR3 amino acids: CASSLAVTSGATGELFF. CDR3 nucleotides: TGTGCCAGCAGCTTGGCGGTGACTAGCGGGGCCACCGGGGAGCTGTTTTTT.

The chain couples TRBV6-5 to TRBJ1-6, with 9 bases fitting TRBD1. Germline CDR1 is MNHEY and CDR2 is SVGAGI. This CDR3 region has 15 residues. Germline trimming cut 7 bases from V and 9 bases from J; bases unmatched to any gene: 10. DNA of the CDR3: TGTGCCAGCATCTCGACAGGGGGAGCCGGTTCACCCCTCCACTTT. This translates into CASISTGGAGSPLHF.

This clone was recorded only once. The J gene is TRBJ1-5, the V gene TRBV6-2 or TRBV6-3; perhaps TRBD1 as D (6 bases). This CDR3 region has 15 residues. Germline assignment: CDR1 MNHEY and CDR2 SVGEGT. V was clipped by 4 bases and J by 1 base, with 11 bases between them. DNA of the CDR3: TGTGCCAGCAGTTCCGGGCAGGGGAGCAATCAGCCCCAGCATTTT. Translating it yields CASSSGQGSNQPQHF.

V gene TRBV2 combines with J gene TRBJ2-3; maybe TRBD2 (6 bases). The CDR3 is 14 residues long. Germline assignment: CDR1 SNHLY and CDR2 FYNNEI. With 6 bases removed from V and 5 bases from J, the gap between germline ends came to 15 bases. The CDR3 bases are TGTGCCAGCAGCGCGGGACGATCGGGAGATACGCAGTATTTT. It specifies CASSAGRSGDTQYF.

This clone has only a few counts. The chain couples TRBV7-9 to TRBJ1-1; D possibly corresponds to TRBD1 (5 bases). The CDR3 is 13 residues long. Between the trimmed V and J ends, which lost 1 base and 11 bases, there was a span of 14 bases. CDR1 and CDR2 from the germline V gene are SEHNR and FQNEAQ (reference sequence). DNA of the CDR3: TGTGCCAGCAGCTTAGAGGGGCAGACGCCGGCTTTCTTT. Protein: CASSLEGQTPAFF.

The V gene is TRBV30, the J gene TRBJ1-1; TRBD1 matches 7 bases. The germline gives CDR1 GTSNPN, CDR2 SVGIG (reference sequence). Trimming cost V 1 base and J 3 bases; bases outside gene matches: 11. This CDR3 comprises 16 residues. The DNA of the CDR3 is TGTGCCTGGAGTGGAGGGGGCGTGAATGGGGACACTGAAGCTTTCTTT. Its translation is CAWSGGGVNGDTEAFF.

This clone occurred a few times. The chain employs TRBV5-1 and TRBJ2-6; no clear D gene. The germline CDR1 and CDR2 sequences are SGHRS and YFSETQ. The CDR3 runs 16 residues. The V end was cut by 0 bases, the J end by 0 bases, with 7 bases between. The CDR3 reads CASSLASRSGANVLTF. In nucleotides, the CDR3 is TGCGCCAGCAGCTTGGCAAGCCGCTCTGGGGCCAACGTCCTGACTTTC.

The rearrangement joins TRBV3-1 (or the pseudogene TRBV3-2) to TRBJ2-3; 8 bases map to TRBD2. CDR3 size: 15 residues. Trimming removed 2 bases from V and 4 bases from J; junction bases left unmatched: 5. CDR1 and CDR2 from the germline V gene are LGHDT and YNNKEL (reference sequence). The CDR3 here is CASSQRGGLPDTQYF. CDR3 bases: TGTGCCAGCAGCCAACGGGGGGGGCTGCCAGATACGCAGTATTTT.

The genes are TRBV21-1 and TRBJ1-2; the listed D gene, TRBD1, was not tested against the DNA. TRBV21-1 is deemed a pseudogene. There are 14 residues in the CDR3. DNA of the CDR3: TGTGCTGGTCGCCCGGCAGGGGTAAACTATGGCTACACCTTC. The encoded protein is CAGRPAGVNYGYTF.

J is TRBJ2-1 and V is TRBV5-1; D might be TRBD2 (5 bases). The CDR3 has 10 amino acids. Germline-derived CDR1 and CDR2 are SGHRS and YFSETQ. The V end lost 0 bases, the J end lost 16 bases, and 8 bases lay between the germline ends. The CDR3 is CASSLGLPFF. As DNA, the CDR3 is TGCGCCAGCAGCTTGGGACTACCCTTCTTC.

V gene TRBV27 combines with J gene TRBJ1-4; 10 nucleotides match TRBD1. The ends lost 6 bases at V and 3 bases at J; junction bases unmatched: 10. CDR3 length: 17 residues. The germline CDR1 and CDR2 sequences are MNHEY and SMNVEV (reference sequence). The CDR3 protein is CASRPGTGVGANEKLFF. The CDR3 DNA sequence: TGTGCCAGCAGGCCCGGGACAGGGGTGGGAGCTAATGAAAAACTGTTTTTT.

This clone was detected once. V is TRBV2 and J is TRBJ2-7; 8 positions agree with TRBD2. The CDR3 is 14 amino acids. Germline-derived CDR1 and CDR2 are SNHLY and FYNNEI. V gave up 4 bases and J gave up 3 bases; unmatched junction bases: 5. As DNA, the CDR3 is TGTGCCAGCAGTGGCAGCGGGAGCCGCTACGAGCAGTACTTC. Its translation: CASSGSGSRYEQYF.